Below are 12 T cell receptor beta chains sequenced from a single sample in a study of T cell responses to AZD1222 COVID-19 vaccine. The data were produced by immunoSEQ multiplex PCR, yet TCRdb's version contains in-frame clones alone and is incomplete. The sample shows 150,000 to 200,000 clones, around 90% of them seen only once. The starting material was peripheral blood, obtained on day 0 of AZD1222 vaccination. All receptors come from an adult in good health.

This clone occurred once. The chain uses TRBV6-1 and TRBJ2-1; 8 nucleotides agree with TRBD2. Germline lookup yields CDR1 MNHNS and CDR2 SASEGT. With 6 bases clipped from V and 3 bases from J, the junction kept 10 bases outside the gene matches. The CDR3 extends over 16 amino acids. Here the CDR3 reads CASREFPGLDYNEQFF. The CDR3 DNA reads TGTGCCAGCAGAGAATTTCCGGGACTAGACTACAATGAGCAGTTCTTC.

V gene TRBV28 combines with J gene TRBJ2-2; D ambiguous. V dropped 4 bases and J dropped 1 base, with 10 bases sitting between them. The length of the CDR3 is 15 residues. CDR1 and CDR2 (germline): MDHEN, SYDVKM. CDR3 sequence reads: CASSWAGLNTGELFF. The CDR3 coding sequence is TGTGCCAGCAGTTGGGCAGGTCTGAACACCGGGGAGCTGTTTTTT.

The chain has TRBV5-1 and TRBJ2-7, with 13 bases that match TRBD2. J lost 2 bases, V lost 4 bases, and 12 bases had no gene match. From germline, CDR1 is SGHRS and CDR2 YFSETQ. CDR3 length equals 18 residues. The CDR3 reads CASSLGLAGTLGTYEQYF. The CDR3 bases are TGCGCCAGCAGCCTGGGACTAGCGGGAACGTTGGGTACCTACGAGCAGTACTTC.

In this sample, this clone turned up a few times. The chain joins TRBV30 to TRBJ2-3; 11 positions agree with TRBD2. The V gene end was trimmed by 8 bases and the J gene end by 3 bases; junction bases not matched to a gene: 7. Germline V gene data show CDR1 as GTSNPN and CDR2 as SVGIG (reference sequence). The CDR3 covers 14 residues. The CDR3 bases are TGTGCCGGCACACTAGCGGGAGCGACAGATACGCAGTATTTT. The encoded protein is CAGTLAGATDTQYF.

The chain recombines TRBV4-3 with TRBJ1-2; D perhaps matches TRBD1 (5 bases). The germline V and J ends were trimmed by 0 bases and 5 bases, with 7 bases remaining between them. Germline loops: CDR1 LGHNA, CDR2 YSLEER. This CDR3 region has 13 residues. DNA of the CDR3: TGCGCCAGCAGCCAAGATGAGGGGTATGGCTACACCTTC. It encodes CASSQDEGYGYTF.

This chain links TRBV6-1 with TRBJ2-7, with TRBD1 as a possible D gene (6 bases). The germline V gene has CDR1 MNHNS and CDR2 SASEGT. Trimming took 3 bases from V and 5 from J, leaving 11 bases between them. This CDR3 spans 13 amino acids. The CDR3 coding sequence is TGTGCCAGCAGTGATTACAGGGTCCACGAGCAGTACTTC. This translates into CASSDYRVHEQYF.

This clone occurred once. The chain carries TRBV10-3 and TRBJ1-1; 9 nucleotides match TRBD1. Germline lookup yields CDR1 ENHRY and CDR2 SYGVKD. V lost 2 bases, J lost 4 bases, and 5 bases stayed unmatched. The CDR3 loop spans 15 amino acids. This CDR3 is CAISETTQGATEAFF. In nucleotides, the CDR3 is TGTGCCATCAGTGAGACAACACAGGGGGCCACTGAAGCTTTCTTT.

The V gene is TRBV25-1, the J gene TRBJ1-1, with a weak D call TRBD1 (5 bases). This CDR3 contains 15 residues. Germline V gives CDR1 MGHDK, CDR2 SYGVNS. Trimming shortened V by 3 bases and J by 3 bases, and 14 bases separated the two germline ends. The CDR3 protein is CASSEAGGTYTEAFF. The CDR3 coding sequence is TGTGCCAGCAGTGAGGCGGGGGGGACCTACACTGAAGCTTTCTTT.

Details on this clone: The sample has other DNA sequences that encode this CDR3 too. The rearrangement uses TRBV5-1 and TRBJ2-5; the match to TRBD1 covers 10 bases. Germline lookup yields CDR1 SGHRS and CDR2 YFSETQ. The CDR3 has 14 amino acids. J was trimmed by 5 bases and V by 1 base; bases with no gene match: 2. In DNA, the CDR3 is TGCGCCAGCAGCTTGAGGGGACAGGGGGAGACCCAGTACTTC. This codes for CASSLRGQGETQYF.

The V and J genes are TRBV2 and TRBJ1-5; D is undetermined. V was trimmed by 2 bases and J by 0 bases, leaving 8 bases between them. CDR3 length: 15 residues. From germline, CDR1 is SNHLY and CDR2 FYNNEI. CDR3 nucleotides: TGTGCCAGCAGTGAATACCGGTTTAGCAATCAGCCCCAGCATTTT. Translation: CASSEYRFSNQPQHF.

This clone was found once. The gene calls are TRBV19 and TRBJ2-3; TRBD1 agrees at 8 bases. CDR1 is LNHDA and CDR2 is SQIVND in the germline V gene (reference sequence). The ends lost 3 bases at V and 0 bases at J; junction bases unmatched: 5. The CDR3 is made up of 16 amino acids. The CDR3 DNA is TGTGCCAGTAGTATGCGCGGGACAGGAAGCACAGATACGCAGTATTTT. Protein: CASSMRGTGSTDTQYF.

The J gene is TRBJ2-2, the V gene TRBV2, with TRBD1 matching over 9 bases. The V gene end was trimmed by 5 bases and the J gene end by 6 bases; junction bases not matched to a gene: 7. This CDR3 region has 15 residues. In germline, CDR1 is SNHLY, CDR2 FYNNEI. The chain's CDR3 is CASSPGQGRAGELFF. DNA of the CDR3: TGTGCCAGCAGTCCGGGACAGGGACGGGCCGGGGAGCTGTTTTTT.